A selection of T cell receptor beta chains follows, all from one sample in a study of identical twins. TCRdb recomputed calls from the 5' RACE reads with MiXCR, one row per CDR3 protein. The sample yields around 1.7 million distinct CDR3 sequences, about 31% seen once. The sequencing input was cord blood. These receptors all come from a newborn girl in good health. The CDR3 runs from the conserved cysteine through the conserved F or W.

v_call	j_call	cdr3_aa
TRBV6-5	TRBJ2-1	CASSYGLVGNEQFF
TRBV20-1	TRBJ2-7	CSAAAGTNEQYF
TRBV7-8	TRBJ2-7	CASSLLSKGSCEQYF
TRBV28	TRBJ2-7	CASSFSAGGYEQYF
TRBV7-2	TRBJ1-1	CAGSPRQEMNTEAFF
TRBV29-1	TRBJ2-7	CSADRGSKDTQYF
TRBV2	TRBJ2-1	CASSDRRSLNEQFF
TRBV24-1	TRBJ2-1	CATSDSQGYNEQFF
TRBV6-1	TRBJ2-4	CASSERAGPGNIQYF
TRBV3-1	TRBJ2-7	CASSQATVGSYEQYF
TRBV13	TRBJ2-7	CASSPLVSSGSSYEQYF
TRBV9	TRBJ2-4	CASSRAGEVKNIQYF
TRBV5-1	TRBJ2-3	CASSLQGQQNTQYF
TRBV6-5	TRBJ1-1	CASNPHGTGHTEAFF
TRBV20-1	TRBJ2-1	CSARDRTSGGSYNEQFF
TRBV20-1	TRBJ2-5	CSADQPGLAQETQYF
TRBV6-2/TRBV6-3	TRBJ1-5	CASRRDRGGNQPQHF
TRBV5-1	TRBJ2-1	CASSLGPSGSRNEQFF
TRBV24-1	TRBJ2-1	CATSDSGTSGSIGNEQFF
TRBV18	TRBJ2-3	CASSPPWTASTDTQYF
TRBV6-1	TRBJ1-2	CASSEAGQGAVYGYTF
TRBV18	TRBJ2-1	CASSPVTVPHNEQFF
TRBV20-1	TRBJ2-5	CSATTRIHQETQYF
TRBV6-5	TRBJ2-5	CASSYRDRSIQYF
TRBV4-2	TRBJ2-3	CASSQEPLDTQYF
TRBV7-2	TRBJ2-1	CASSPTSYNEQFF
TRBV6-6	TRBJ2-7	CASSYSLGQTYEQYF
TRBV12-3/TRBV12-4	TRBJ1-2	CASSLPDRAGGYTF
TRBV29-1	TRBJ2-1	CSVDRRVHNEQFF